These 20 T cell receptor beta chains share one sample of origin, sequenced in a study of cytomegalovirus exposure and HLA in healthy donors. Amplification used 60 Vbeta primers and 13 Jbeta primers. Produced via immunoSEQ multiplex PCR; TCRdb's table is partial and in-frame only. The sample carries 100,000 to 150,000 clones, 60% to 80% recorded once. Material for sequencing was PBMCs. All receptors come from a man younger than 40 in good health and CMV-seronegative.

The chain combines TRBV5-4 with TRBJ2-1; 8 bases are a match to TRBD2. This CDR3 contains 16 residues. With 3 bases clipped from V and 1 base from J, the junction kept 6 bases outside the gene matches. Germline CDR1 reads SGHNT; CDR2 reads YYREEE (reference sequence). CDR3 bases: TGTGCCAGCAGCTCGCCACGGGGGGGGTCCTACAATGAGCAGTTCTTC. It specifies CASSSPRGGSYNEQFF.

The V gene is TRBV14, the J gene TRBJ1-1; 7 bases are shared with TRBD1. The CDR3 extends over 16 amino acids. Germline V CDR1 and CDR2: SGHDN, FVKESK. V shed 0 bases and J 3 bases; nucleotides not matched to a gene: 7. The CDR3 DNA is TGTGCCAGCAGCCAAGAGGCAGGGGGATTGGACACTGAAGCTTTCTTT. It is translated as CASSQEAGGLDTEAFF.

This sequence joins TRBV7-2 and TRBJ2-1; TRBD1 might be the D (5 bases). The germline V gene has CDR1 SGHTA and CDR2 FQGNSA. The CDR3 runs 18 residues. V gave up 3 bases and J gave up 4 bases, with 22 bases separating them. CDR3 bases: TGTGCCAGCAGCTTTGACGACAGCGACCTCAATACGTACAATGAGCAGTTCTTC. Protein product: CASSFDDSDLNTYNEQFF.

This clone showed up just once. The chain joins TRBV15 to TRBJ1-4; no firm D call. This CDR3 comprises 16 residues. V lost 0 bases and J 7 bases, leaving 15 bases between the germline ends. Germline V lookup: CDR1 LNHNV, CDR2 YYDKDF (reference sequence). This CDR3 reads CATSRDGWSLSEKLFF. CDR3 nucleotides: TGTGCCACCAGCAGAGATGGGTGGAGCCTTAGTGAAAAACTGTTTTTT. Drawing the rest from reference TRBV15 and TRBJ1-4, the complete variable domain is DAMVIQNPRYQVTQFGKPVTLSCSQTLNHNVMYWYQQKSSQAPKLLFHYYDKDFNNEADTPDNFQSRRPNTSFCFLDIRSPGLGDTAMYLCATSRDGWSLSEKLFFGSGTQLSVL.

This chain links TRBV18 with TRBJ2-7, with TRBD1 as a possible D gene (5 bases). The CDR3 consists of 14 residues. V was trimmed by 1 base and J by 3 bases, leaving 10 bases between them. The V gene's germline CDR1 is KGHSH and CDR2 LQKENI. The chain's CDR3 is CASSPRREHYEQYF. CDR3 in DNA: TGTGCCAGCTCACCACGCAGGGAACACTACGAGCAGTACTTC. Using reference TRBV18 and TRBJ2-7 for the parts outside the CDR3, the full variable domain is NAGVMQNPRHLVRRRGQEARLRCSPMKGHSHVYWYRQLPEEGLKFMVYLQKENIIDESGMPKERFSAEFPKEGPSILRIQQVVRGDSAAYFCASSPRREHYEQYFGPGTRLTVT.

Only a few counts were recorded for this clone. The chain uses TRBV11-3 and TRBJ2-7; 8 nucleotides line up with TRBD1. J lost 3 bases, V lost 4 bases, and 8 bases had no gene match. The CDR3 contains 15 residues. The V gene's germline CDR1 is SGHNT and CDR2 YENEEA. CDR3 sequence (DNA): TGTGCCAGCAGCTCAGGGGGGACAGGTGACTACGAGCAGTACTTC. Encoded protein: CASSSGGTGDYEQYF.

This clone was picked up a small number of times. One junction end disagrees with the germline gene, perhaps due to a read error. The chain recombines TRBV7-9 with TRBJ1-6, with TRBD1 matching over 7 bases. This CDR3 has 17 amino acids. Germline V gene data show CDR1 as SEHNR and CDR2 as FQNEAQ (reference sequence). As DNA, the CDR3 is TGTTCCAGCAGCTTAGCTCAGACAGGGTCCAATTCTTCACCCCTCCACTTT. It yields the protein CSSSLAQTGSNSSPLHF. Based on the CDR3 plus reference TRBV7-9 and TRBJ1-6, the full variable domain is DTGVSQNPRHKITKRGQNVTFRCDPISEHNRLYWYRQTLGQGPEFLTYFQNEAQLEKSRLLSDRFSAERPKGSFSTLEIQRTEQGDSAMYLCSSSLAQTGSNSSPLHFGNGTRLTVT.

The count of this clone is one. The chain uses TRBV7-9 and TRBJ2-7, with a tentative D call TRBD2 (5 bases). Germline V gene lookup returns CDR1 SEHNR and CDR2 FQNEAQ (reference sequence). The CDR3 consists of 18 residues. The V gene lost 5 bases and the J gene lost 0 bases, with 23 bases spanning the gap. In DNA form, the CDR3 reads TGTGCCAGCAGCCCTGTGGTTGGCGGGCCCGTATTCTCCTACGAGCAGTACTTC. Translating gives CASSPVVGGPVFSYEQYF.

This sequence joins TRBV7-2 and TRBJ2-1, with TRBD1 as a possible D gene (5 bases). Trimming shortened V by 0 bases and J by 3 bases, and 6 bases separated the two germline ends. Per germline, CDR1 SGHTA and CDR2 FQGNSA. The length of the CDR3 is 14 residues. Here the CDR3 DNA reads TGTGCCAGCAGCTTAGCGGGGCACTACAATGAGCAGTTCTTC. It translates to CASSLAGHYNEQFF.

The CDR3 region is CASSYQQGGNQPQHF. DNA of the CDR3: TGTGCCAGCAGTTACCAACAGGGGGGCAATCAGCCCCAGCATTTT. The rearrangement uses TRBV6-5 and TRBJ1-5; 8 bases match TRBD1. The CDR3 extends over 15 amino acids. Trimming removed 2 bases from V and 2 bases from J; junction bases left unmatched: 2. CDR1 and CDR2 from the germline V gene are MNHEY and SVGAGI.

The rearrangement uses TRBV5-1 and TRBJ2-5; TRBD1 matches 8 bases. The V and J ends lost 2 bases and 5 bases, in that order; junction bases with no gene match: 8. The CDR3 sequence is 15 residues long. Germline CDR1 SGHRS, CDR2 YFSETQ. CDR3 protein: CASSFSGQGGETQYF. The CDR3 nucleotides are TGCGCCAGCAGCTTCTCCGGACAGGGTGGGGAGACCCAGTACTTC. The entire variable domain, with the rest obtained from reference TRBV5-1 and TRBJ2-5, is as follows: KAGVTQTPRYLIKTRGQQVTLSCSPISGHRSVSWYQQTPGQGLQFLFEYFSETQRNKGNFPGRFSGRQFSNSRSEMNVSTLELGDSALYLCASSFSGQGGETQYFGPGTRLLVL.

The rearrangement uses TRBV4-1 and TRBJ2-3; 8 bases line up with TRBD2. The germline V gene has CDR1 MGHRA and CDR2 YSYEKL. V shed 4 bases and J 2 bases; nucleotides not matched to a gene: 17. CDR3 length equals 19 residues. The CDR3 region has the DNA TGCGCCAGCAGCCCTACCTGGCCCCCGGGGGGGGCTAACACAGATACGCAGTATTTT. Amino acids: CASSPTWPPGGANTDTQYF.

This chain uses TRBV30 with TRBJ2-7, with D possibly TRBD1 on 6 matching bases. The CDR3 length is 15 residues. Germline lookup yields CDR1 GTSNPN and CDR2 SVGIG (reference sequence). The V end lost 4 bases, the J end lost 2 bases, and 18 bases lay between the germline ends. The CDR3, as DNA: TGTGCCTGGAAGAGGGAAGGGGGTCACCCCTACGAGCAGTACTTC. This sequence encodes CAWKREGGHPYEQYF.

V and J are TRBV2 and TRBJ1-5; 8 positions agree with TRBD1. CDR3 length: 14 amino acids. Losses at the gene ends were 3 bases for V and 7 bases for J; bases not matched to a gene: 5. The germline gives CDR1 SNHLY, CDR2 FYNNEI. DNA for the CDR3: TGTGCCAGCAGTGACAGGGGGCTACACCAGCCCCAGCATTTT. Its protein is CASSDRGLHQPQHF.

As regards this clone: One junction end does not reproduce the germline sequence, and a read error may be involved. CDR3 nucleotides: TGCGCCAGCAGCCAAGATCGCGAGACTCACCCCCACTTC. This sequence encodes CASSQDRETHPHF. J is TRBJ1-2 and V is TRBV4-1; no clear D. CDR1 is MGHRA, CDR2 YSYEKL, per germline. CDR3 length: 13 residues.

J is TRBJ2-7 and V is TRBV7-8; TRBD1 matches 8 bases. The V segment lost 2 bases and the J segment 3 bases; nucleotides outside the gene matches: 9. The CDR3 sequence is 16 residues long. Germline loops: CDR1 SGHVS, CDR2 FQNEAQ. CDR3 nucleotides: TGTGCCAGCAGCTTATTTCCAGGGGGCTTTAACTACGAGCAGTACTTC. Translation gives CASSLFPGGFNYEQYF.

The chain uses TRBV5-4 and TRBJ1-1; D is possibly TRBD1 (6 bases). V was pared by 5 bases and J by 4 bases, with 15 bases between. The CDR3 covers 14 residues. Looked up from germline, CDR1 is SGHNT and CDR2 is YYREEE (reference sequence). The DNA of the CDR3 is TGTGCCAGCAGTTCCGTGGGGGCCGGCACTGAAGCTTTCTTT. Its translation is CASSSVGAGTEAFF.

CDR3 nucleotide sequence: TGTGCCAGCAGTTTTCGGGACAACTCTTTCTACGAGCAGTACTTC. Translating gives CASSFRDNSFYEQYF. V gene TRBV28 combines with J gene TRBJ2-7; a possible D gene is TRBD1 (6 bases). With 3 bases removed from V and 3 bases from J, the gap between germline ends came to 15 bases. Germline CDR1 and CDR2: MDHEN and SYDVKM. The length of the CDR3 is 15 residues. Full variable domain (missing parts from reference TRBV28 and TRBJ2-7): DVKVTQSSRYLVKRTGEKVFLECVQDMDHENMFWYRQDPGLGLRLIYFSYDVKMKEKGDIPEGYSVSREKKERFSLILESASTNQTSMYLCASSFRDNSFYEQYFGPGTRLTVT.

Notes on this clone: A junction boundary mismatches the germline segment, possibly from a read error. The chain uses TRBV5-4 and TRBJ1-1, with TRBD1 matching 9 bases. The CDR3 contains 14 residues. The germline V gene has CDR1 SGHNT and CDR2 YYREEE (reference sequence). CDR3 sequence reads: CVSSLGQGVTEAFF. The CDR3, as DNA: TGTGTCAGCAGCTTGGGACAGGGCGTCACTGAAGCTTTCTTT.

CDR3 bases: TGTGCCAGCAGCCCACTCACAGGGGGCGAGCAGTACTTC. It translates to CASSPLTGGEQYF. The V and J genes are TRBV7-7 and TRBJ2-7, with 8 bases lining up with TRBD1. J lost 6 bases, V lost 5 bases, and 6 bases had no gene match. This CDR3 region has 13 residues. Per germline, CDR1 SSHAT and CDR2 FNYEAQ (reference sequence). Variable domain in full (rest from reference TRBV7-7 and TRBJ2-7): GAGVSQSPRYKVTKRGQDVTLRCDPISSHATLYWYQQALGQGPEFLTYFNYEAQPDKSGLPSDRFSAERPEGSISTLTIQRTEQRDSAMYRCASSPLTGGEQYFGPGTRLTVT.